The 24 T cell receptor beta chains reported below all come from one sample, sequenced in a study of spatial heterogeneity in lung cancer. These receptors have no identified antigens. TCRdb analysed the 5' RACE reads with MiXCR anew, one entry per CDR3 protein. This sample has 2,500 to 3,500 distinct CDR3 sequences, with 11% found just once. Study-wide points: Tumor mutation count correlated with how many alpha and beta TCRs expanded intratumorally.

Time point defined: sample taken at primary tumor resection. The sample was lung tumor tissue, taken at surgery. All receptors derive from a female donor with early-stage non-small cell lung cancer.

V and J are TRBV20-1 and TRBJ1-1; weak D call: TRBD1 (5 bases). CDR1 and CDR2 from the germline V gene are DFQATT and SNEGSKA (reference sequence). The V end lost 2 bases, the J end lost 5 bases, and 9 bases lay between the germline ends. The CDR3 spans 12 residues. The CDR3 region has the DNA TGCAGTGCTAGACCGGGGGAGACTGAAGCTTTCTTT. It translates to CSARPGETEAFF.

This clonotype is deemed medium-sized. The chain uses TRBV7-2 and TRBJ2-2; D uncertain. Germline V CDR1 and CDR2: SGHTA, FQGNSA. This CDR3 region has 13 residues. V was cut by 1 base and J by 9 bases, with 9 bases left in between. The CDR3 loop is CASSLVVERELFF. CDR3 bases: TGTGCCAGCAGCTTAGTGGTAGAACGGGAGCTGTTTTTT.

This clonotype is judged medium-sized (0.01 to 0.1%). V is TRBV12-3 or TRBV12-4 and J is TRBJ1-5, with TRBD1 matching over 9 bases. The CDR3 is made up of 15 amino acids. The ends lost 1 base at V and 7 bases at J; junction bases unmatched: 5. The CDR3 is CASSLEGQGGQPQHF. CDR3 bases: TGTGCCAGCAGTTTAGAGGGACAGGGAGGCCAGCCCCAGCATTTT.

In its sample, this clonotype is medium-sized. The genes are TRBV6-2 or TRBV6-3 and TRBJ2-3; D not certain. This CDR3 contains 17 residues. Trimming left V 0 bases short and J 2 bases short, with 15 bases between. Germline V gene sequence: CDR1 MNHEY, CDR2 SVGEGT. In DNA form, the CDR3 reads TGTGCCAGCAGTTACTCGAGTTATAGGCGGCCCACAGATACGCAGTATTTT. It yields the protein CASSYSSYRRPTDTQYF.

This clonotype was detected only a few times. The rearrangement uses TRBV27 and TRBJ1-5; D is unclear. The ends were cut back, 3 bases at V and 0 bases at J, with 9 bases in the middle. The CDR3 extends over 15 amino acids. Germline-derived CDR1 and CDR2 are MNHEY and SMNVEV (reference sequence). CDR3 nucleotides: TGTGCCAGCAGTTTTCTGGCATATAGCAATCAGCCCCAGCATTTT. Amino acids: CASSFLAYSNQPQHF.

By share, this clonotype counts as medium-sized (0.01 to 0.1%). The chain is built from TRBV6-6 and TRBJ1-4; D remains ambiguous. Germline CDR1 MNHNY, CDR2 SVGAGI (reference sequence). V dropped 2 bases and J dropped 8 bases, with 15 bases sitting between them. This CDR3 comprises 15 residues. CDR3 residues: CASSYQTDRGEKLFF. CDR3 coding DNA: TGTGCCAGCAGTTACCAGACCGACCGCGGGGAAAAACTGTTTTTT.

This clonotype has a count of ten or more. The DNA for the CDR3 is TGTGCCAGCAGTGGCCTGACAGGGAGTAAAGAAGCTTTCTTT. Translating gives CASSGLTGSKEAFF. The genes are TRBV27 and TRBJ1-1; 7 bases are a match to TRBD1. The J segment lost 8 bases and the V segment lost 5 bases, leaving 11 bases of the junction unmatched. This CDR3 has 14 residues. CDR1 is MNHEY and CDR2 is SMNVEV in the germline V gene (reference sequence).

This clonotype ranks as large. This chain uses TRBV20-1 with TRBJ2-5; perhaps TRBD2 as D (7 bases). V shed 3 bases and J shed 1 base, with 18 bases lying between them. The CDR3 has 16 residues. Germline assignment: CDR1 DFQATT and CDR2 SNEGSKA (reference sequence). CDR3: CSARLNRGGLQETQYF. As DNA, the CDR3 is TGCAGTGCTAGGTTGAATCGCGGGGGCCTCCAAGAGACCCAGTACTTC.

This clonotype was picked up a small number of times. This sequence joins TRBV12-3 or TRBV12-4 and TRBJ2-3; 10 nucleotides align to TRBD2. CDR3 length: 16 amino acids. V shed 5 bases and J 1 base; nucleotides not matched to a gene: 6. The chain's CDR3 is CASSLILAGGTDTQYF. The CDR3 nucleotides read TGTGCCAGCAGTCTCATTCTAGCGGGGGGCACAGATACGCAGTATTTT.

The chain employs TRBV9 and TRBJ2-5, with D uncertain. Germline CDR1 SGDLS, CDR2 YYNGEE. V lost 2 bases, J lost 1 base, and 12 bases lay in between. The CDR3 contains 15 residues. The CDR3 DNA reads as TGTGCCAGCAGCGTTAGTTCGATACCCCAAGAGACCCAGTACTTC. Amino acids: CASSVSSIPQETQYF.

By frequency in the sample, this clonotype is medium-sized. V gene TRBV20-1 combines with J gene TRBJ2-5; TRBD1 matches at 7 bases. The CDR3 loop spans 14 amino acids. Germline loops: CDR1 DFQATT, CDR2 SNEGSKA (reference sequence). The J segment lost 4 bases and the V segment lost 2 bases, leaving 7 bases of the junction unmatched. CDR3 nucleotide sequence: TGCAGTGCTAGAACGAGGACAGGACCAGAGACCCAGTACTTC. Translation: CSARTRTGPETQYF.

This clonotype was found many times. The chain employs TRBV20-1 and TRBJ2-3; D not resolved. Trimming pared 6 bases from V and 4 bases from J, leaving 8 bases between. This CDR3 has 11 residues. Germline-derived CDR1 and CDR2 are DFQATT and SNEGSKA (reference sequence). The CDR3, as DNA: TGCAGTGCAGCCCCGGCAGATACGCAGTATTTT. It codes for CSAAPADTQYF.

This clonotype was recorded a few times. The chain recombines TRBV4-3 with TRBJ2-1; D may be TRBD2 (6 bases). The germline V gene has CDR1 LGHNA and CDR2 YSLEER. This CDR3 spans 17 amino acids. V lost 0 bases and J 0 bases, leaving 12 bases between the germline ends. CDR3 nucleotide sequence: TGCGCCAGCAGCCAAGATCCGGGAGCGAGCTCCTACAATGAGCAGTTCTTC. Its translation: CASSQDPGASSYNEQFF.

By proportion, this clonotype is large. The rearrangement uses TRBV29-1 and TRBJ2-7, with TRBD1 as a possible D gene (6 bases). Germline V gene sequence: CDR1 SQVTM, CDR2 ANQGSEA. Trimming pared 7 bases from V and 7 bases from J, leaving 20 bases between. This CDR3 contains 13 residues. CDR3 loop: CSAQLGGSKEQYF. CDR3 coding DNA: TGCAGCGCCCAGCTAGGGGGTTCGAAAGAGCAGTACTTC.

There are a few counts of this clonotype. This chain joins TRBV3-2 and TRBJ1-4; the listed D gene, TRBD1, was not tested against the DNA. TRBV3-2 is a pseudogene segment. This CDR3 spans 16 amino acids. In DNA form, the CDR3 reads TGTGCCAGCAGCCAAGTCAGGGGGTGCAAGGACGCTATTCTGTTTTTT. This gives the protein CASSQVRGCKDAILFF.

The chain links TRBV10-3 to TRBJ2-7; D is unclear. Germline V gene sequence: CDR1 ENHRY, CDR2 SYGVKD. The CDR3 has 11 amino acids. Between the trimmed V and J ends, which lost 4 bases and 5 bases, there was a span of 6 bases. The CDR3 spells CAISVGNEQYF. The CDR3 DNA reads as TGTGCCATCAGTGTAGGGAACGAGCAGTACTTC.

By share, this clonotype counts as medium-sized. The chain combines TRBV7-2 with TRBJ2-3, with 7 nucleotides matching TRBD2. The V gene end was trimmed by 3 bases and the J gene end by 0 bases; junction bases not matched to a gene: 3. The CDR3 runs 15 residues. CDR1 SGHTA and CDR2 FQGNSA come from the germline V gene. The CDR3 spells CASSLASGSTDTQYF. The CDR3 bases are TGTGCCAGCAGCTTGGCTAGCGGAAGCACAGATACGCAGTATTTT. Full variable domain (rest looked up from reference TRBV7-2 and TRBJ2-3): GAGVSQSPSNKVTEKGKDVELRCDPISGHTALYWYRQSLGQGLEFLIYFQGNSAPDKSGLPSDRFSAERTGGSVSTLTIQRTQQEDSAVYLCASSLASGSTDTQYFGPGTRLTVL.

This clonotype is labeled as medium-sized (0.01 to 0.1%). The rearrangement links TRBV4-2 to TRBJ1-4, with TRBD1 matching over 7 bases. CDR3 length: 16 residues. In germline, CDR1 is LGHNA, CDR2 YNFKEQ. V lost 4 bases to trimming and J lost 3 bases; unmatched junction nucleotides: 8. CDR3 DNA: TGTGCCAGCAGCCCGCCTCCGGGACAGCCTAATGAAAAACTGTTTTTT. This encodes CASSPPPGQPNEKLFF.

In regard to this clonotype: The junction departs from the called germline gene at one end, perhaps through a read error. The CDR3 spells CARSEGVEQYF. The CDR3 nucleotides read TGTGCCCGCAGTGAAGGGGTCGAGCAGTATTTC. The chain has TRBV2 and TRBJ2-7; tentatively, D is TRBD1 (5 bases). The CDR3 length is 11 residues. Germline loops: CDR1 SNHLY, CDR2 FYNNEI.

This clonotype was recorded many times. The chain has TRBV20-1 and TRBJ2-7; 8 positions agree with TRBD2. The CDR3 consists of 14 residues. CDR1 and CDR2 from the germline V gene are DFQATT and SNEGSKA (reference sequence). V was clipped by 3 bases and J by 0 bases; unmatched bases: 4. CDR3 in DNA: TGCAGTGCTAGTACGGGGGGGCGCTCCTACGAGCAGTACGTC. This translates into CSASTGGRSYEQYV.

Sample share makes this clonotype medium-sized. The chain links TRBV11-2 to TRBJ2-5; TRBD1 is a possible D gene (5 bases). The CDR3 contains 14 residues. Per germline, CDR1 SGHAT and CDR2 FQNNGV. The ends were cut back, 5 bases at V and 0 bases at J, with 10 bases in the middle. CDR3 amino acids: CASSPDRYQETQYF. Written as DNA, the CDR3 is TGTGCCAGCAGCCCAGACAGATACCAAGAGACCCAGTACTTC. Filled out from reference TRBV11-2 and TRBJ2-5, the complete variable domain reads EAGVAQSPRYKIIEKRQSVAFWCNPISGHATLYWYQQILGQGPKLLIQFQNNGVVDDSQLPKDRFSAERLKGVDSTLKIQPAKLEDSAVYLCASSPDRYQETQYFGPGTRLLVL.

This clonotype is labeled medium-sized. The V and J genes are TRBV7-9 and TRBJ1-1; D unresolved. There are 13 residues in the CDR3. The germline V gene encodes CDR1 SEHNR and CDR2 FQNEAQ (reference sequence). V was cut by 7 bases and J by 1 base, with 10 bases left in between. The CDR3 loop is CASIHGSNTEAFF. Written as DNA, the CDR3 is TGTGCCAGCATCCATGGGTCGAACACTGAAGCTTTCTTT.

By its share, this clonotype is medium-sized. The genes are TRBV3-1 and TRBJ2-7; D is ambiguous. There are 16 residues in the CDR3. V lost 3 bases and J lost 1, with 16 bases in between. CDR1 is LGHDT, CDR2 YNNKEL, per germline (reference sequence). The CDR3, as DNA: TGTGCCAGCAGCCAGTCCGAAGCGATCCGGTCCTACGAGCAGTACTTC. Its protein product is CASSQSEAIRSYEQYF.

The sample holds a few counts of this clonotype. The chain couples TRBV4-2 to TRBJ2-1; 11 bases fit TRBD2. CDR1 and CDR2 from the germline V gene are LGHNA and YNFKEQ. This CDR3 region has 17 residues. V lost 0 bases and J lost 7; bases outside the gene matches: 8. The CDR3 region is CASSQDRIAGGPNEQFF. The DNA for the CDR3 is TGTGCCAGCAGCCAAGACAGAATAGCGGGAGGGCCGAATGAGCAGTTCTTC.